Following are 18 T cell receptor beta chains from one sample sequenced in a study of OX40 agonist ivuxolimab in advanced cancers. TCRdb's copy holds only in-frame clones and misses some; the assay was immunoSEQ multiplex PCR. In the table there are about 100,000 clones, about nine tenths of which are singletons. The input for sequencing was CD4+ or CD8+ T cells sorted from blood, taken in a trial of the OX40 agonist ivuxolimab. The source is an adult with an advanced solid tumor such as melanoma, head and neck, liver or kidney cancer.

The chain is built from TRBV4-1 and TRBJ2-5, with 13 bases aligning to TRBD2. V lost 3 bases, J lost 2 bases, and 6 bases stayed unmatched. Per germline, CDR1 MGHRA and CDR2 YSYEKL. This CDR3 spans 17 amino acids. The CDR3 nucleotides read TGCGCCAGCAGCCAGGGCCTGACTAGCGGGAGGCAAGAGACCCAGTACTTC. Its translation is CASSQGLTSGRQETQYF.

This sequence joins TRBV7-3 and TRBJ2-1, with 11 positions matching TRBD1. V shed 3 bases and J 8 bases; nucleotides not matched to a gene: 3. Per the germline V gene, CDR1 is SGHTA and CDR2 is FQGTGA. The CDR3 loop spans 14 amino acids. The CDR3: CASSFGTGGDEQFF. In DNA form, the CDR3 reads TGTGCCAGCAGCTTCGGGACAGGGGGTGATGAGCAGTTCTTC.

The rearrangement links TRBV7-2 to TRBJ2-1; possibly TRBD1 for D (5 bases). The germline V gene has CDR1 SGHTA and CDR2 FQGNSA. The V end lost 5 bases, the J end lost 6 bases, and 14 bases lay between the germline ends. The length of the CDR3 is 14 residues. The CDR3 here is CASSPRAGINEQFF. CDR3 in DNA: TGTGCCAGCAGCCCCCGGGCAGGGATCAATGAGCAGTTCTTC. Variable domain in full (rest from reference TRBV7-2 and TRBJ2-1): GAGVSQSPSNKVTEKGKDVELRCDPISGHTALYWYRQSLGQGLEFLIYFQGNSAPDKSGLPSDRFSAERTGGSVSTLTIQRTQQEDSAVYLCASSPRAGINEQFFGPGTRLTVL.

This clone came up once. The rearrangement links TRBV28 to TRBJ2-2; 10 bases are a match to TRBD1. The CDR3 totals 14 residues. Germline values: CDR1 MDHEN, CDR2 SYDVKM. Trimming removed 6 bases from V and 7 bases from J; junction bases left unmatched: 5. The CDR3 DNA reads as TGTGCCAGCAGGACAGGGGGCGGGGTCGGGGAGCTGTTTTTT. Its protein product is CASRTGGGVGELFF.

V is TRBV4-2 and J is TRBJ2-5; unclear D gene. Deletions cut 3 bases from V and 2 bases from J, with 10 bases between. Germline V gives CDR1 LGHNA, CDR2 YNFKEQ. The CDR3 is 14 amino acids. The CDR3 DNA reads TGTGCCAGCAGCCATCGGACCGAGCAAGAGACCCAGTACTTC. Residues: CASSHRTEQETQYF.

The CDR3 is CASSLVYLNQPQHF. CDR3 DNA: TGTGCCAGCAGTTTAGTCTACTTAAATCAGCCCCAGCATTTT. The genes are TRBV27 and TRBJ1-5; no clear D. Trimming left V 2 bases short and J 4 bases short, with 9 bases between. The germline gives CDR1 MNHEY, CDR2 SMNVEV (reference sequence). This CDR3 has 14 residues.

The V call is TRBV19, the J call TRBJ1-2; weak D call: TRBD1 (5 bases). The length of the CDR3 is 14 residues. The germline gives CDR1 LNHDA, CDR2 SQIVND (reference sequence). Trimming took 4 bases from V and 4 from J, leaving 13 bases between them. CDR3 loop: CASSTPGEGYGYTF. Written as DNA, the CDR3 is TGTGCCAGTAGTACCCCGGGGGAAGGCTATGGCTACACCTTC.

The chain links TRBV6-5 to TRBJ2-7; D is unresolved. The CDR3 covers 10 residues. Germline V gene sequence: CDR1 MNHEY, CDR2 SVGAGI. V shed 8 bases and J shed 7 bases, with 9 bases lying between them. Written as DNA, the CDR3 is TGTGCCAGCGGAGTGGGGGAGCAGTACTTC. It yields the protein CASGVGEQYF.

This chain joins TRBV27 and TRBJ2-7, with D tentatively TRBD1 (5 bases). Trimming shortened V by 4 bases and J by 0 bases, and 10 bases separated the two germline ends. CDR1 and CDR2 (germline): MNHEY, SMNVEV (reference sequence). This CDR3 has 14 amino acids. The CDR3 here is CASSSYDSSYEQYF. CDR3 DNA: TGTGCCAGCAGTTCTTACGACAGCTCCTACGAGCAGTACTTC.

The chain has TRBV4-3 and TRBJ2-3, with D maybe TRBD2 (6 bases). Between the trimmed V and J ends, which lost 1 base and 5 bases, there was a span of 19 bases. The V gene's germline CDR1 is LGHNA and CDR2 YSLEER. The CDR3 is made up of 17 amino acids. The CDR3 loop is CASSQVDTRRDRDTQYF. The CDR3 region has the DNA TGCGCCAGCAGCCAAGTCGACACTAGGAGGGATCGAGATACGCAGTATTTT.

The rearrangement joins TRBV27 to TRBJ1-5; 7 positions match TRBD1. After removal of 5 bases from V and 1 base from J, the junction contained 14 bases not matched to a gene. The germline V gene has CDR1 MNHEY and CDR2 SMNVEV (reference sequence). The CDR3 loop spans 18 amino acids. This CDR3 reads CASSPTGVAWVSNQPQHF. The CDR3 DNA reads as TGTGCCAGCAGTCCTACAGGGGTGGCTTGGGTGAGCAATCAGCCCCAGCATTTT.

V usage is TRBV7-9 and J usage is TRBJ2-7; tentatively, D is TRBD2 (5 bases). The CDR3 is 15 amino acids. V shed 5 bases and J shed 4 bases, with 18 bases lying between them. The germline gives CDR1 SEHNR, CDR2 FQNEAQ (reference sequence). CDR3 nucleotide sequence: TGTGCCAGCAGCGACCCCCCCCTCGGGGTGTACGAGCAGTACTTC. It translates to CASSDPPLGVYEQYF.

The rearrangement joins TRBV2 to TRBJ2-2; D is undetermined. The CDR3 is made up of 13 amino acids. The ends were cut back, 3 bases at V and 3 bases at J, with 5 bases in the middle. The germline CDR1 and CDR2 sequences are SNHLY and FYNNEI. This CDR3 reads CASSDGYTGELFF. The CDR3 bases are TGTGCCAGCAGTGACGGGTACACCGGGGAGCTGTTTTTT.

The chain employs TRBV11-2 and TRBJ2-4; 10 bases match TRBD2. This CDR3 spans 17 amino acids. V lost 4 bases and J lost 4; bases outside the gene matches: 10. The V gene's germline CDR1 is SGHAT and CDR2 FQNNGV. The CDR3 DNA is TGTGCCAGCAGCTCAAACAATGCACTAGCGGGAAAAAACATTCAGTACTTC. It is translated as CASSSNNALAGKNIQYF. The entire variable domain, with the rest obtained from reference TRBV11-2 and TRBJ2-4, is as follows: EAGVAQSPRYKIIEKRQSVAFWCNPISGHATLYWYQQILGQGPKLLIQFQNNGVVDDSQLPKDRFSAERLKGVDSTLKIQPAKLEDSAVYLCASSSNNALAGKNIQYFGAGTRLSVL.

This chain joins TRBV6-5 and TRBJ2-7, with 7 bases fitting TRBD1. CDR3 size: 14 residues. CDR1 is MNHEY and CDR2 is SVGAGI in the germline V gene. V lost 5 bases and J lost 4; bases outside the gene matches: 8. The CDR3 region is CASSQGTVAYEQYF. In DNA form, the CDR3 reads TGTGCCAGCAGTCAAGGGACAGTGGCTTACGAGCAGTACTTC.

The V call is TRBV7-9, the J call TRBJ2-7; no reliable D call. In germline, CDR1 is SEHNR, CDR2 FQNEAQ (reference sequence). The germline V and J ends were trimmed by 5 bases and 4 bases, with 15 bases remaining between them. The CDR3 spans 14 residues. Here the CDR3 DNA reads TGTGCCAGCAGCCCATTAGGACGGCAATACGAGCAGTACTTC. Translating gives CASSPLGRQYEQYF. The variable domain in full, with the rest retrieved from reference TRBV7-9 and TRBJ2-7, is DTGVSQNPRHKITKRGQNVTFRCDPISEHNRLYWYRQTLGQGPEFLTYFQNEAQLEKSRLLSDRFSAERPKGSFSTLEIQRTEQGDSAMYLCASSPLGRQYEQYFGPGTRLTVT.

The chain employs TRBV7-2 and TRBJ2-7, with 10 positions matching TRBD2. The ends lost 5 bases at V and 2 bases at J; junction bases unmatched: 18. The CDR3 sequence is 19 residues long. Germline V gene sequence: CDR1 SGHTA, CDR2 FQGNSA. The CDR3 nucleotides are TGTGCCAGCAGCCCCCGTGGTCTAGCGGGAGATGAGCTGCCCTACGAGCAGTACTTC. This translates into CASSPRGLAGDELPYEQYF. Full variable domain (outside the CDR3, taken from reference TRBV7-2 and TRBJ2-7): GAGVSQSPSNKVTEKGKDVELRCDPISGHTALYWYRQSLGQGLEFLIYFQGNSAPDKSGLPSDRFSAERTGGSVSTLTIQRTQQEDSAVYLCASSPRGLAGDELPYEQYFGPGTRLTVT.

V gene TRBV18 combines with J gene TRBJ2-1; 9 bases map to TRBD2. The CDR3 length is 15 residues. V lost 4 bases to trimming and J lost 3 bases; unmatched junction nucleotides: 4. Germline CDR1 and CDR2: KGHSH and LQKENI. The CDR3 sequence: CASSQTSGDYNEQFF. The CDR3 nucleotides are TGTGCCAGCTCACAGACTAGCGGAGACTACAATGAGCAGTTCTTC.